A single sample is the source of the 27 T cell receptor beta chains below, sequenced in a study of T cells in Graves' hyperthyroidism and ophthalmopathy. Amplified TCR beta CDR3 regions came from RNA transcripts. Initially, a first-round RT-PCR of the TCR CDR3 employed the HTBI primer set. In TCRdb, the multiplex PCR reads were re-called with MiXCR into one record per CDR3 protein. The repertoire has some 270,000 distinct CDR3 sequences, about an eighth of them found once; the top ten carry almost 8%. Sequencing was carried out using blood. The source of these receptors is a woman in her twenties or thirties with Graves' hyperthyroidism that later progressed to Graves' ophthalmopathy.

This clonotype occurred many times. This chain joins TRBV4-3 and TRBJ2-5; D is unclear. The V end was cut by 0 bases, the J end by 1 base, with 12 bases between. CDR1 and CDR2 (germline): LGHNA, YSLEER. The CDR3 consists of 16 residues. The CDR3 DNA follows: TGCGCCAGCAGCCAAGACCTGGCGTCGGGCCAAGAGACCCAGTACTTC. It codes for CASSQDLASGQETQYF.

The chain links TRBV7-2 to TRBJ1-2; D gene ambiguous. Deletions cut 7 bases from V and 4 bases from J, with 16 bases between. The CDR3 runs 14 residues. Germline-derived CDR1 and CDR2 are SGHTA and FQGNSA. This CDR3 is CASTPGPEGYGYTF. The CDR3 DNA follows: TGTGCCAGCACCCCTGGTCCTGAAGGCTATGGCTACACCTTC.

The rearrangement joins TRBV2 to TRBJ1-5, with 8 nucleotides matching TRBD1. This CDR3 has 14 amino acids. Per germline, CDR1 SNHLY and CDR2 FYNNEI. V was clipped by 3 bases and J by 6 bases; unmatched bases: 4. The CDR3, as DNA: TGTGCCAGCAGTGAGACAGGGGAGGGTCAGCCCCAGCATTTT. Protein sequence: CASSETGEGQPQHF.

To note about this clonotype: One end of the junction fails to match germline, which may point to a read error. The V and J genes are TRBV19 and TRBJ2-1, with 8 bases identical to TRBD2. CDR3 size: 15 residues. CDR1 and CDR2 (germline): LNHDA, SQIVND (reference sequence). CDR3 loop: CASGMSSGHNNEQFF. DNA for the CDR3: TGTGCCAGTGGTATGTCTAGCGGGCATAACAATGAGCAGTTCTTC.

This clonotype has a count of ten or more. The chain employs TRBV7-3 and TRBJ2-1; D is uncertain. The germline V gene has CDR1 SGHTA and CDR2 FQGTGA. V was trimmed by 1 base and J by 0 bases, leaving 7 bases between them. The CDR3 runs 15 residues. The DNA of the CDR3 is TGTGCCAGCAGCTTAAGCGGCGCCTCCTACAATGAGCAGTTCTTC. This sequence encodes CASSLSGASYNEQFF.

This clonotype was observed at least ten times. The genes are TRBV10-3 and TRBJ2-7; no clear D gene. In germline, CDR1 is ENHRY, CDR2 SYGVKD. The CDR3 totals 11 residues. Trimming took off 6 bases at V and 4 bases at J, with 7 bases between the two ends. The CDR3 sequence: CAISPSYEQYF. CDR3 nucleotide sequence: TGTGCCATCAGCCCCTCATACGAGCAGTACTTC.

This clonotype was counted at least ten times. J is TRBJ1-5 and V is TRBV12-3 or TRBV12-4; TRBD1 matches 8 bases. J lost 1 base, V lost 3 bases, and 2 bases had no gene match. The CDR3 length is 15 residues. CDR3: CASSFPGGSNQPQHF. CDR3 nucleotide sequence: TGTGCCAGCAGTTTCCCAGGGGGCAGCAATCAGCCCCAGCATTTT.

Only one count was recorded for this clonotype. This may stem from a read error, because a much larger clone lies one nucleotide away. This sequence joins TRBV15 and TRBJ2-2; 10 nucleotides match TRBD2. Losses at the gene ends were 0 bases for V and 4 bases for J; bases not matched to a gene: 5. The CDR3 runs to 17 residues. Germline V gene lookup returns CDR1 LNHNV and CDR2 YYDKDF (reference sequence). CDR3 DNA sequence: TGTGCCACCAGCAGAGATCTAGCGGGAGACGTCACCGGGGAGCTGTTTTTT. Its translation: CATSRDLAGDVTGELFF. The full variable domain, its missing parts supplied by reference TRBV15 and TRBJ2-2, is DAMVIQNPRYQVTQFGKPVTLSCSQTLNHNVMYWYQQKSSQAPKLLFHYYDKDFNNEADTPDNFQSRRPNTSFCFLDIRSPGLGDTAMYLCATSRDLAGDVTGELFFGEGSRLTVL.

In this sample, this clonotype turned up many times. DNA for the CDR3: TGTGCCAGCAGTGGACAGGGAAGTGAGCAGTTCTTC. Encoded protein: CASSGQGSEQFF. This chain connects TRBV2 to TRBJ2-1; 7 bases are shared with TRBD1. Per germline, CDR1 SNHLY and CDR2 FYNNEI. The CDR3 sequence is 12 residues long. V gave up 4 bases and J gave up 9 bases; unmatched junction bases: 3.

V is TRBV9 and J is TRBJ2-1; D is perhaps TRBD2 (5 bases). The V end was cut by 3 bases, the J end by 8 bases, with 15 bases between. This CDR3 has 14 amino acids. Germline-derived CDR1 and CDR2 are SGDLS and YYNGEE. CDR3: CASSASNGRDEQFF. The CDR3 bases are TGTGCCAGCAGCGCGAGTAATGGGCGGGATGAGCAGTTCTTC.

This clonotype turned up a few times. The chain employs TRBV13 and TRBJ2-5, with a weak D call TRBD2 (5 bases). Between the trimmed V and J ends, which lost 4 bases and 2 bases, there was a span of 8 bases. CDR1 and CDR2 from the germline V gene are PRHDT and FYEKMQ (reference sequence). The CDR3 has 13 residues. The CDR3 sequence is CASSSGSQETQYF. CDR3 bases: TGTGCCAGCAGCTCGGGGAGTCAAGAGACCCAGTACTTC.

There are many counts of this clonotype. The CDR3 DNA is TGTGCCAGCAGTGAAAATAGTATCCTAGCGCGCTTCGGGGAGACCCAGTACTTC. The encoded protein is CASSENSILARFGETQYF. The chain combines TRBV2 with TRBJ2-5, with D possibly TRBD2 on 6 matching bases. The CDR3 runs to 18 residues. Deletions cut 2 bases from V and 5 bases from J, with 24 bases between. The V gene's germline CDR1 is SNHLY and CDR2 FYNNEI.

This clonotype was detected ten times or more. CDR3 region: CASSLGEGRPQHF. The CDR3 nucleotides are TGCGCCAGCAGCTTGGGAGAGGGTCGACCCCAGCATTTT. V gene TRBV5-1 combines with J gene TRBJ1-5, with D uncertain. V was cut by 0 bases and J by 10 bases, with 11 bases left in between. CDR1 is SGHRS, CDR2 YFSETQ, per germline. The CDR3 has 13 residues. Based on the CDR3 plus reference TRBV5-1 and TRBJ1-5, the full variable domain is KAGVTQTPRYLIKTRGQQVTLSCSPISGHRSVSWYQQTPGQGLQFLFEYFSETQRNKGNFPGRFSGRQFSNSRSEMNVSTLELGDSALYLCASSLGEGRPQHFGDGTRLSIL.

This clonotype has ten or more counts. For the CDR3, the DNA is TGTGCCAGCAGCCCTCCGGGACAGAACTACGAGCAGTACTTC. The encoded protein is CASSPPGQNYEQYF. The chain joins TRBV7-8 to TRBJ2-7, with 7 bases identical to TRBD1. Trimming cost V 5 bases and J 3 bases; bases outside gene matches: 7. CDR1 SGHVS and CDR2 FQNEAQ come from the germline V gene. The CDR3 length is 14 residues.

This clonotype was recorded many times. V usage is TRBV7-9 and J usage is TRBJ2-2; 9 positions agree with TRBD2. Trimming took 8 bases from V and 0 from J; bases not matched to a gene: 16. The CDR3 spans 19 residues. CDR1 and CDR2 from the germline V gene are SEHNR and FQNEAQ (reference sequence). The CDR3 sequence: CASPSDQTSGYANTGELFF. CDR3 sequence (DNA): TGTGCCAGCCCATCCGACCAGACTAGCGGTTACGCGAACACCGGGGAGCTGTTTTTT.

At least ten counts were recorded for this clonotype. This sequence joins TRBV6-5 and TRBJ2-7; 9 bases map to TRBD1. This CDR3 has 18 residues. From germline, CDR1 is MNHEY and CDR2 SVGAGI. V dropped 0 bases and J dropped 5; count of bases not matched to a gene: 14. CDR3 residues: CASSYSRVAGTGRNEQYF. As DNA, the CDR3 is TGTGCCAGCAGTTACTCCAGGGTAGCTGGGACAGGGAGGAACGAGCAGTACTTC.

In its sample, this clonotype was seen many times. This chain uses TRBV27 with TRBJ1-1; the match to TRBD1 covers 11 bases. CDR1 and CDR2 from the germline V gene are MNHEY and SMNVEV (reference sequence). The CDR3 spans 14 residues. Trimming at V came to 8 bases and at J to 4 bases, leaving 6 bases not matched to a gene. The CDR3 DNA is TGTGCCAGCGGGGACAGGGGGATCGGCACTGAAGCTTTCTTT. This codes for CASGDRGIGTEAFF.

This clonotype appeared a single time. This sequence joins TRBV6-2 or TRBV6-3 and TRBJ2-2, with TRBD2 matching 10 bases. The CDR3 contains 15 residues. Looked up from germline, CDR1 is MNHEY and CDR2 is SVGEGT. V lost 6 bases, J lost 4 bases, and 5 bases stayed unmatched. The CDR3 here is CASRLLAGSTGELFF. CDR3 nucleotide sequence: TGTGCCAGCAGACTACTAGCGGGAAGCACCGGGGAGCTGTTTTTT.

The chain combines TRBV6-1 with TRBJ1-1, with no clear D. The germline V and J ends were trimmed by 7 bases and 0 bases, with 9 bases remaining between them. The length of the CDR3 is 13 residues. Germline lookup yields CDR1 MNHNS and CDR2 SASEGT. CDR3 amino acids: CASKDTVNTEAFF. The CDR3 DNA follows: TGTGCCAGCAAAGACACAGTGAACACTGAAGCTTTCTTT.

This clonotype was observed a handful of times. V usage is TRBV5-1 and J usage is TRBJ2-7; perhaps D is TRBD1 or TRBD2 (6 bases each). The V end was cut by 4 bases, the J end by 1 base, with 15 bases between. This CDR3 is 15 amino acids long. In germline, CDR1 is SGHRS, CDR2 YFSETQ. The CDR3 here is CASSLGGLLSYEQYF. The CDR3 coding sequence is TGCGCCAGCAGCCTAGGGGGACTGCTTTCCTACGAGCAGTACTTC.

The chain has TRBV4-1 and TRBJ2-5, with 10 bases matching TRBD1. V was pared by 1 base and J by 6 bases, with 5 bases of the junction left unmatched. The CDR3 runs to 15 residues. Germline CDR1 and CDR2: MGHRA and YSYEKL. The CDR3 DNA reads as TGCGCCAGCAGCCAAGGACAGGGGGCATGGAAGACCCAGTACTTC. This gives the protein CASSQGQGAWKTQYF.

This clonotype was counted at least ten times. The chain has TRBV28 and TRBJ1-1; D is unclear. V was shortened by 1 base and J by 0 bases, with 9 bases between the two germline ends. This CDR3 contains 15 residues. In germline, CDR1 is MDHEN, CDR2 SYDVKM. The CDR3 region is CASSLYRIMNTEAFF. CDR3 DNA: TGTGCCAGCAGTTTATATCGGATCATGAACACTGAAGCTTTCTTT.

There are many counts of this clonotype. J is TRBJ2-1 and V is TRBV20-1, with TRBD2 identical over 10 bases. Losses at the gene ends were 3 bases for V and 5 bases for J; bases not matched to a gene: 7. Germline V lookup: CDR1 DFQATT, CDR2 SNEGSKA (reference sequence). The CDR3 spans 15 residues. CDR3 nucleotide sequence: TGCAGTGCTAGTGGGGTGAGCGGGAGGGACAATGAGCAGTTCTTC. This encodes CSASGVSGRDNEQFF.

The chain has TRBV4-2 and TRBJ1-3; D not certain. The V end lost 0 bases, the J end lost 11 bases, and 20 bases lay between the germline ends. This CDR3 is 16 amino acids long. Germline lookup yields CDR1 LGHNA and CDR2 YNFKEQ. The DNA for the CDR3 is TGTGCCAGCAGCCAAGAGAGTGGACTTGTAGTCCAGCCCATATATTTT. Protein product: CASSQESGLVVQPIYF.

This clonotype was seen a few times. The chain recombines TRBV4-1 with TRBJ2-3; a possible D gene is TRBD2 (5 bases). The germline CDR1 and CDR2 sequences are MGHRA and YSYEKL. This CDR3 contains 16 residues. V was trimmed by 1 base and J by 2 bases, leaving 13 bases between them. DNA of the CDR3: TGCGCCAGCAGCCAAGGAGCGGTCCTATTCACAGATACGCAGTATTTT. As protein: CASSQGAVLFTDTQYF.

This clonotype has ten or more counts. The CDR3 coding sequence is TGCAGTGCTATCGGGGAAGAGACCCAGTACTTC. It is translated as CSAIGEETQYF. The rearrangement joins TRBV20-1 to TRBJ2-5; TRBD2 is a possible D gene (5 bases). With 4 bases removed from V and 3 bases from J, the gap between germline ends came to 6 bases. Looked up from germline, CDR1 is DFQATT and CDR2 is SNEGSKA (reference sequence). This CDR3 is built from 11 residues.

The table lists this clonotype with many counts. V is TRBV6-2 or TRBV6-3 and J is TRBJ2-1; tentative D call: TRBD2 (6 bases). The V end was cut by 4 bases, the J end by 7 bases, with 23 bases between. There are 17 residues in the CDR3. Germline V CDR1 and CDR2: MNHEY, SVGEGT. CDR3 bases: TGTGCCAGCAGTTCCCCTCTCGGCGGGATATTGGGGAATGAGCAGTTCTTC. Translated, it gives CASSSPLGGILGNEQFF.